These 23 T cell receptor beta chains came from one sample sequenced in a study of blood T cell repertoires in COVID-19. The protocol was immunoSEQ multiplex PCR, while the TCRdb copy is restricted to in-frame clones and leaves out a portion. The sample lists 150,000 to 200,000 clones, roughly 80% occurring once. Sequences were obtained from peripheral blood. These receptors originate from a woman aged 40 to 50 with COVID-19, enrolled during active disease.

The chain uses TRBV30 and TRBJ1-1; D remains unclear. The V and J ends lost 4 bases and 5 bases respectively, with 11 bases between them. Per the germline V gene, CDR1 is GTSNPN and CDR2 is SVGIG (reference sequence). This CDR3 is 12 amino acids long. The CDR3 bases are TGTGCCTGGACAGGTTCTATGACTGAAGCTTTCTTT. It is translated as CAWTGSMTEAFF.

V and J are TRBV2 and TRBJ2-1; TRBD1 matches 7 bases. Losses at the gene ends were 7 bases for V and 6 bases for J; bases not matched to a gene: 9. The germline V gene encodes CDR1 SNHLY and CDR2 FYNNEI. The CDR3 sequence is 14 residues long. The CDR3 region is CASTNDRVFNEQFF. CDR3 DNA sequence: TGTGCCAGCACCAACGACAGGGTCTTCAATGAGCAGTTCTTC.

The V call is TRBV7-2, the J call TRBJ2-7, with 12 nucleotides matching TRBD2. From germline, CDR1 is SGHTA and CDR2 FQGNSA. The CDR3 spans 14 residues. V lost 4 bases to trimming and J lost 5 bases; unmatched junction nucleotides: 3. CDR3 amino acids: CASSSWTSGNEQYF. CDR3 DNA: TGTGCCAGCAGCTCATGGACTAGCGGGAACGAGCAGTACTTC.

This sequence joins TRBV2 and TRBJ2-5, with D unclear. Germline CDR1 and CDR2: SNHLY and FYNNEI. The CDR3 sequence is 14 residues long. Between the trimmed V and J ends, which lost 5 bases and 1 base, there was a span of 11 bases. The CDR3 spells CASSWLKFQETQYF. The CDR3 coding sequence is TGTGCCAGCAGTTGGCTCAAGTTCCAAGAGACCCAGTACTTC. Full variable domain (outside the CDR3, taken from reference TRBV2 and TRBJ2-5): EPEVTQTPSHQVTQMGQEVILRCVPISNHLYFYWYRQILGQKVEFLVSFYNNEISEKSEIFDDQFSVERPDGSNFTLKIRSTKLEDSAMYFCASSWLKFQETQYFGPGTRLLVL.

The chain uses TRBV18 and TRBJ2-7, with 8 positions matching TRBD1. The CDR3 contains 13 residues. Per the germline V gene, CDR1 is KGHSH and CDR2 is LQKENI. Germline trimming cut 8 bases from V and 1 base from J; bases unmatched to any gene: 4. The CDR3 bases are TGTGCCAGCCAACGACAGGGGTCCTACGAGCAGTACTTC. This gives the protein CASQRQGSYEQYF.

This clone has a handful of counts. CDR3 region: CASSEDALAGVSYEQYF. CDR3 sequence (DNA): TGTGCCAGCAGTGAAGATGCTCTAGCGGGAGTTTCCTACGAGCAGTACTTC. The rearrangement uses TRBV2 and TRBJ2-7, with TRBD2 matching 10 bases. The CDR3 runs 17 residues. Germline loops: CDR1 SNHLY, CDR2 FYNNEI. V was pared by 1 base and J by 1 base, with 7 bases of the junction left unmatched.

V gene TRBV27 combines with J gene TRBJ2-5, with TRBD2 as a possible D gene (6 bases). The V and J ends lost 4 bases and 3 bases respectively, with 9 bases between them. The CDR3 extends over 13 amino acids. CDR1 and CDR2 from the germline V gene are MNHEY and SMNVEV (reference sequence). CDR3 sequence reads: CASSWRGEETQYF. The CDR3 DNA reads TGTGCCAGCAGTTGGAGGGGCGAAGAGACCCAGTACTTC.

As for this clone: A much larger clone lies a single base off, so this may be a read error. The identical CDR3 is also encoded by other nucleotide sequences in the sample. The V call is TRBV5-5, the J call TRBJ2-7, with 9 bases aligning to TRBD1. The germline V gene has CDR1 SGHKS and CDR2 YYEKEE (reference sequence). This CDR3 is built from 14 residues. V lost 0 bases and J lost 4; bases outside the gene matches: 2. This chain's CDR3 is CASSLGQGVYEQYF. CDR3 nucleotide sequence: TGTGCCAGCAGCTTGGGACAGGGGGTTTACGAGCAGTACTTC.

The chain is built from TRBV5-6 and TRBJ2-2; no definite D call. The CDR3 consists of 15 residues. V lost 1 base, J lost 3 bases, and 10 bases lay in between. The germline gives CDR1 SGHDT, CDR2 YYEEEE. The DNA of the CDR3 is TGTGCCAGCAGCTTGTTCCCCGGGTACACCGGGGAGCTGTTTTTT. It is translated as CASSLFPGYTGELFF.

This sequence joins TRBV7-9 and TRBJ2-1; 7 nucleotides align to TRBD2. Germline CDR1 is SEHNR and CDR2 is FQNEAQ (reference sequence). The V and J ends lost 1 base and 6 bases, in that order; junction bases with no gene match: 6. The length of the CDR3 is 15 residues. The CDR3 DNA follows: TGTGCCAGCAGCTTAGATGGCGGGAGTTTCAATGAGCAGTTCTTC. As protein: CASSLDGGSFNEQFF.

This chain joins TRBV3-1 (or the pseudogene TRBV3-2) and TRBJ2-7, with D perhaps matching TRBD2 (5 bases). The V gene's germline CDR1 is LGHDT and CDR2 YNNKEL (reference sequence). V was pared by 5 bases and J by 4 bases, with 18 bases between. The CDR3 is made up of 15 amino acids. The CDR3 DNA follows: TGTGCCAGCAGCGACGATCCGGCTACTAGTTACGAGCAGTACTTC. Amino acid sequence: CASSDDPATSYEQYF.

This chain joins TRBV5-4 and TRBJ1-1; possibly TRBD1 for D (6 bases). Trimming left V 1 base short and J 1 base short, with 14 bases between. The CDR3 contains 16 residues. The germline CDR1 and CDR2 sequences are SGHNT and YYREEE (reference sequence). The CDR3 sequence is CASSLFVGRGNTEAFF. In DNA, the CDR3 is TGTGCCAGCAGCTTGTTCGTCGGCAGGGGGAACACTGAAGCTTTCTTT.

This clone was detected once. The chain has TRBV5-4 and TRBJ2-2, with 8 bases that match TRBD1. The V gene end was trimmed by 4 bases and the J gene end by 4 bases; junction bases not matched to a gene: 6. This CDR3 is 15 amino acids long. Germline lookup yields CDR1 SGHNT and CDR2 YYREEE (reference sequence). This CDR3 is CASSLRTGTTGELFF. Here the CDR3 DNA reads TGTGCCAGCAGCCTACGGACAGGGACCACCGGGGAGCTGTTTTTT.

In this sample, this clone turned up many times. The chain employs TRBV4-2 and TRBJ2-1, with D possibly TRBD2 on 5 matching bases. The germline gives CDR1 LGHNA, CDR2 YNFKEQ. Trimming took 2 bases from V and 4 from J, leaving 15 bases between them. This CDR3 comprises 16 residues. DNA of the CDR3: TGTGCCAGCAGCCAAACAACTAGTCTCCCTTACAATGAGCAGTTCTTC. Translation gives CASSQTTSLPYNEQFF.

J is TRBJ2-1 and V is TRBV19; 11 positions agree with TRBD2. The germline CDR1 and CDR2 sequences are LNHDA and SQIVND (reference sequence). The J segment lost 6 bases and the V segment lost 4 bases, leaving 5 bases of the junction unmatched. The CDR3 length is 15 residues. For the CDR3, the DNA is TGTGCCAGTAGTAGAACTAGCGGGGGTATCAATGAGCAGTTCTTC. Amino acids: CASSRTSGGINEQFF.

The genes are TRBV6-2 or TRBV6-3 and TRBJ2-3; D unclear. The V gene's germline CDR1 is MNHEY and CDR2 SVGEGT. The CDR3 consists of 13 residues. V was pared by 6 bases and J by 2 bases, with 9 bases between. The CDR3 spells CASSLENTDTQYF. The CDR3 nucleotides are TGTGCCAGCAGCTTAGAGAACACAGATACGCAGTATTTT.

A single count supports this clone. CDR3 coding DNA: TGTGCCAGCTCACCCGACAGCGCGAACACTGAAGCTTTCTTT. Its translation: CASSPDSANTEAFF. This rearrangement joins TRBV18 to TRBJ1-1, with D possibly matching TRBD1 (5 bases). V was clipped by 3 bases and J by 1 base, with 9 bases between them. CDR3 length equals 14 residues. Germline V lookup: CDR1 KGHSH, CDR2 LQKENI.

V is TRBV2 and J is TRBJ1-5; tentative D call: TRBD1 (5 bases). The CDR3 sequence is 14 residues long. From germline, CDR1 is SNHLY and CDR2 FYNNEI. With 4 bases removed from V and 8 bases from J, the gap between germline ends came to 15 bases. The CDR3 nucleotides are TGTGCCAGCAGTGCTCAGGGCAGTGGAAAGCCCCAGCATTTT. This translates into CASSAQGSGKPQHF.

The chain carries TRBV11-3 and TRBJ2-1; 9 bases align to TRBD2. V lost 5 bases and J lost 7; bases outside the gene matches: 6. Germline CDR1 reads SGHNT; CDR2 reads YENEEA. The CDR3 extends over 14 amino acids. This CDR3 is CASSGLAGPNEQFF. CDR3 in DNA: TGTGCCAGCAGCGGGCTAGCGGGACCAAATGAGCAGTTCTTC.

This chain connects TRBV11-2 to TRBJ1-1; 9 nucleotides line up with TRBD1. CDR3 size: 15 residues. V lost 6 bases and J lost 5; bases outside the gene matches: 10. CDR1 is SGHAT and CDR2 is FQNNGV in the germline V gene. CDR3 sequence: CASSSYRGRGTEAFF. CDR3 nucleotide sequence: TGTGCCAGCAGTTCCTACAGGGGGCGCGGGACTGAAGCTTTCTTT.

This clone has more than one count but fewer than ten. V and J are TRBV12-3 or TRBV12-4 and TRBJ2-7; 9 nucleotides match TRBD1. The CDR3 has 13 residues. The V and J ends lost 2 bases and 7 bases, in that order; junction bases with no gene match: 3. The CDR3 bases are TGTGCCAGCAGTTTACGGGACAGGGATGAGCAGTACGTC. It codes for CASSLRDRDEQYV.

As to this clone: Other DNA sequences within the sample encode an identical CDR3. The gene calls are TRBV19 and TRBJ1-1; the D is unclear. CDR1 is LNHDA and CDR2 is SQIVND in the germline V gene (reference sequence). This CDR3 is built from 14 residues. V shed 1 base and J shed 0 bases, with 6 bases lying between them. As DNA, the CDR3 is TGTGCCAGTAGTATAGGAGGGATGAACACTGAAGCTTTCTTT. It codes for CASSIGGMNTEAFF.

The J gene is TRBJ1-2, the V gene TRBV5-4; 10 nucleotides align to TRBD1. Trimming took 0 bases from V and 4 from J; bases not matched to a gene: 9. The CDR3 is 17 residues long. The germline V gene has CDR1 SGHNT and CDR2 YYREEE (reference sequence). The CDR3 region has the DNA TGTGCCAGCAGCTTGGTTAGGACAGGGGGTTATGGCTATGGCTACACCTTC. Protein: CASSLVRTGGYGYGYTF.